In its sample, the clone carrying this T cell receptor (beta chain) was seen once. With 4 bases clipped from V and 9 bases from J, the junction kept 2 bases outside the gene matches. CDR1 and CDR2 from the germline V gene are MNHNY and SVGAGI (reference sequence). CDR3 length equals 14 residues. The entry originates in a study of blood T cell repertoires in COVID-19. For the study at large: Italy, Spain and the United States were the sources of the convalescent and acute COVID-19 samples. T cells, B-cell-depleted T cells, or PBMCs supplied cDNA or gDNA.

Under the authors' procedure: The assay estimated nucleated cells by amplifying reference gene primers. Here immunoSEQ multiplex PCR was the method, and the copy in TCRdb shows in-frame clones only, minus some. V and J calls and clone size are those listed in that table; D and trimming were worked out from the DNA. In the table there are roughly 160,000 clones, more than 65% of which are singletons. This TCR derives from a man between 65 and 85 years old with active or convalescent COVID-19. The sequencing input was peripheral blood. This sequence joins TRBV6-6 and TRBJ1-6; 11 positions agree with TRBD1. In DNA, the CDR3 is TGTGCCAGCAGTTCGGGACAGGGGGGTTCACCCCTCCACTTT. It translates to CASSSGQGGSPLHF.